This T cell receptor beta chain was identified in a study of T cell responses to AZD1222 COVID-19 vaccine (dated by TCRdb to about 2021). Notes on the research overall: Because spike-specific TCR depth and breadth did not differ between the two schedules, AZD1222 recipients who got a second dose at roughly 4 weeks were pooled with those who got a second dose at roughly 12 weeks. Enrollment into the trials was organized by age into subgroups of 18-55, 56-69 and 70-plus years, and those subgroups contained approximately 160, 26 and 62 TCR-sequenced participants, respectively. TCR sequencing covered more than 230 trial participants: 200 to 220 given two doses of AZD1222 and 26 given two doses of MenACWY control vaccine.

The germline V gene gives CDR1 as SGDLS and CDR2 as YYNGEE. There are 15 amino acids in the CDR3, from cysteine to phenylalanine inclusive. The sequence is cut down to CDR3 DNA, 45 bases in frame from base 1. Here V drops 4 bases and J drops 7 bases, and the junction holds 6 bases not matched to any gene. Explained via the paper, the time point label denotes: baseline before first vaccination. Vaccinee samples were obtained from the UK trials COV001 and COV002, which included a single-blind randomized controlled phase 2/3 trial of AZD1222 (ChAdOx1 nCoV-19) in healthy adults. Trial participant PBMC samples were collected at day 0 and day 28 after the second dose for TCRbeta chain sequencing. Comments on this clone: Its antigen remains unidentified. The sample holds no much larger clone one base away, and base qualities are not on file.

What the work shows at the level of the full study, not this receptor alone: No day 14 peak-response samples were available, so repertoires were characterized only after the peak T cell response. Participants were mostly white British, with more females than males. The authors suggested clonal diversity may have been underestimated. Only six AZD1222 recipients were SARS-CoV-2 seropositive at baseline, limiting conclusions about previously exposed vaccinees. The vaccine-associated CD4 TCRs covered the entire spike protein, and the dominant responses fell in regions 160-218 and 743-854. Reportedly, almost half of the unique spike-specific TCRs recognized epitopes lying outside the regions that are mutated in the B.1.351 and B.1.1.7 variants. A significant rise in spike-specific TCR breadth and depth was observed after two AZD1222 doses relative to day 0 and relative to MenACWY recipients. In the small 56-69-year group, the increase in depth fell short of significance, most likely because of low power.

The CDR3 regions of human TCRbeta chains were subjected to immunosequencing. For the original study's pipeline: TCRs in the repertoires were compared against a reference library of SARS-CoV-2-specific TCRs that had been generated with the MIRA antigen-specificity platform. Breadth was defined as the fraction of unique TCRs that were SARS-CoV-2-associated. Depth was defined as the fraction of total T cells that were SARS-CoV-2-associated. Using the MIRA data, every spike-specific TCR was mapped to the spike region that the TCR reacted to and assigned to either a CD4 or a CD8 class. Log10-transformed breadth and depth values were compared by one-way ANOVA with Sidak's multiple comparisons tests. TCRdb took this table from immuneACCESS and kept in-frame rearrangements with V and J called. Such tables lack part of the clones; where checked against another copy, unresolved V genes explain under half of the gap, and the rest is unexplained. V and J calls and clone size are as listed in that table; D and trimming were resolved from the DNA. This sample comprises about 99,000 clones, roughly 92% of them detected only once. The top ten constitute roughly 12% of the sample.

The receptor was isolated from an adult in good health. Sequencing was performed on peripheral blood, taken on day 0 of AZD1222 vaccination. This chain is built from TRBV9 and TRBJ1-6; 9 central nucleotides agree with TRBD1. The CDR3 has the sequence CASSPRTGENSPLHF. The nucleotide sequence is given as TGTGCCAGCAGCCCCAGGACAGGGGAAAATTCACCCCTCCACTTT.